This T cell receptor beta chain was sequenced for a study of patients and donors after allogeneic stem cell transplantation. TCRdb processed the RT-PCR reads anew with MiXCR; each CDR3 protein has one entry. The repertoire includes some 200,000 distinct CDR3 sequences, around 41% of them detected once, and about 35% sits in the top ten. Germline V lookup: CDR1 SGHTA, CDR2 FQGNSA. The length of the CDR3 is 13 residues. Trimming at V came to 4 bases and at J to 8 bases, leaving 6 bases not matched to a gene. The sequenced sample was blood, either unsorted or a sorted T cell fraction (not recorded which). This sequence joins TRBV7-2 and TRBJ1-2; 8 bases match TRBD1. The sequence was collected from a human donor who was either an allogeneic HSCT recipient or a stem cell or donor lymphocyte infusion donor (not recorded which). It is not recorded whose cells these are; they may come from a transplant donor. The CDR3 nucleotides read TGTGCCAGCAGCTCACAGGGGGTGGGAGGCTACACCTTC. It translates to CASSSQGVGGYTF. Based on the CDR3 plus reference TRBV7-2 and TRBJ1-2, the full variable domain is GAGVSQSPSNKVTEKGKDVELRCDPISGHTALYWYRQSLGQGLEFLIYFQGNSAPDKSGLPSDRFSAERTGGSVSTLTIQRTQQEDSAVYLCASSSQGVGGYTFGSGTRLTVV.